The rows below give T cell receptor beta chains drawn from one sample of a study of shared clonotypes between healthy human individuals. Sequencing was performed with immunoSEQ multiplex PCR; in TCRdb, only in-frame clones are kept and a portion is missing. There are about 1.1 million clones in the sample; more than 75% occur only once, and roughly 0.56% lies in the top ten. Sequenced material: memory CD4+ T cells from PBMCs. The receptors were gathered from a man younger than 35 in good health. Some clones in this sample may be carry-over from other donors' samples. Both conserved end residues are part of each CDR3. A D gene is named only where the DNA matches it firmly. Some rows mark clone size as missing; the rest say once, few, many or name a class of expanded clone.

CDR3 DNA,CDR3 protein,V gene,J gene,D gene,clone size
TGTGCCAGTAGTATGCAGGGGAACTATGGCTACACCTTC,CASSMQGNYGYTF,TRBV19,TRBJ1-2,NA,NA
TGTGCCAGTCGAGACGGACGGACGAACACCGGGGAGCTGTTTTTT,CASRDGRTNTGELFF,TRBV19,TRBJ2-2,NA,NA
TGTGCCAGCAGCTCCGGGACCCCGTGGGGCGAGCAGTACTTC,CASSSGTPWGEQYF,TRBV11-2,TRBJ2-7,NA,NA
TGTGCCAGCAGTCCACCCCCAAGGTACGAGCAGTACTTC,CASSPPPRYEQYF,TRBV28,TRBJ2-7,NA,NA
TGCGCCAGCAGCCGCAAACAGGGGCAACAAGACAGGGGGGCCTACGAGCAGTACTTC,CASSRKQGQQDRGAYEQYF,TRBV5-1,TRBJ2-7,TRBD1,NA
TGTGCCAGCAGCGTAGAAGGGCAGCCTGGGAACACCATATATTTT,CASSVEGQPGNTIYF,TRBV9,TRBJ1-3,NA,NA
TGTGCCAGCAGTGAGCGGGGGATCGGCGAGCAGTACTTC,CASSERGIGEQYF,TRBV2,TRBJ2-7,TRBD2,few
TGCAGCGATACCTACAGGATCGGGGAGGAGCAGTTCTTC,CSDTYRIGEEQFF,TRBV29-1,TRBJ2-1,NA,NA
TGTGCCAGCAGCCCCGGACTATCTTCTTACGAGCAGTACTTC,CASSPGLSSYEQYF,TRBV7-2,TRBJ2-7,NA,NA
TGTGCCAGCAGTGTCGGACCCCTCAAACTTGTCTACGAGCAGTACTTC,CASSVGPLKLVYEQYF,TRBV6-1,TRBJ2-7,NA,NA
TGTGCCAGCAGTGCCCCAAACGGGCCCCCGAGTAACTACGAGCAGTACTTC,CASSAPNGPPSNYEQYF,TRBV28,TRBJ2-7,NA,once
TGTGCCAGCAGCTTGACAGGAAATGAAAAACTGTTTTTT,CASSLTGNEKLFF,TRBV7-9,TRBJ1-4,NA,few
TGCGCCAGCAGCGTCGAACTAGCGGGAGGTTGGGAGACCCAGTACTTC,CASSVELAGGWETQYF,TRBV5-1,TRBJ2-5,TRBD2,NA
TGTGCCAGCAGGGGAGCTGGGGCCAACGTCCTGACTTTC,CASRGAGANVLTF,TRBV7-3,TRBJ2-6,NA,NA
TGCGCCAGCAGCCAAGATACCTCATCGAGACAGGGGTCAGGAAACACCATATATTTT,CASSQDTSSRQGSGNTIYF,TRBV4-1,TRBJ1-3,TRBD1,NA
TGTGCCAGCAGTTTAGGGACTTTTGCCCAAGAGACCCAGTACTTC,CASSLGTFAQETQYF,TRBV7-2,TRBJ2-5,NA,NA
TGTGCCAGCAGCTTAGGTAGTGGCCCTTGGGAGACCCAGTACTTC,CASSLGSGPWETQYF,TRBV7-8,TRBJ2-5,NA,NA
TGCGCCAGCAGCCCCGGGACAGGGGTTTCTGGGGCCAACGTCCTGACTTTC,CASSPGTGVSGANVLTF,TRBV5-1,TRBJ2-6,TRBD1,NA
TGTGCCAGCAGTGAAGAGAGGAGCTTCCTTTACTACGAGCAGTACTTC,CASSEERSFLYYEQYF,TRBV2,TRBJ2-7,NA,NA
TGTGCCTGGAGTCTAACAGGGGCCACTGAAGCTTTCTTT,CAWSLTGATEAFF,TRBV30,TRBJ1-1,TRBD1,NA
TGTGCCAGCGGTAGCTACGAGCAGTACTTC,CASGSYEQYF,TRBV7-2,TRBJ2-7,NA,NA
TGCGCCAGCGTTTACTTAGCGGGAGGCCCATATACGCAGTATTTT,CASVYLAGGPYTQYF,TRBV5-1,TRBJ2-3,TRBD2,NA
TGTGCCAGCAGCACTGACCGAAATGAGCAGTTCTTC,CASSTDRNEQFF,TRBV7-2,TRBJ2-1,NA,NA
TGCGCCAGCAGCCAGGGGGTTGCGGAGACGCCGTACTTC,CASSQGVAETPYF,TRBV5-1,TRBJ2-7,TRBD1,NA
TGTGCCAGCAGCTCCCCCCCTCAAGAGACCCAGTACTTC,CASSSPPQETQYF,TRBV7-6,TRBJ2-5,NA,NA
TGCAGCGGGACAGACAGGGAAAGAGGCTACGAGCAGTACTTC,CSGTDRERGYEQYF,TRBV29-1,TRBJ2-7,TRBD1,few
TGTGCCAGCGCTGGGACAGTTGGCAATCAGCCCCAGCATTTT,CASAGTVGNQPQHF,TRBV2,TRBJ1-5,TRBD1,NA
TGTGCCAGCAGTGGCCAGCGGAGCGGTTCCGGGGAGCTGTTTTTT,CASSGQRSGSGELFF,TRBV2,TRBJ2-2,NA,many
TGTGCCAGCAGTGATACACAGGGGAACACTGAAGCTTTCTTT,CASSDTQGNTEAFF,TRBV6-1,TRBJ1-1,NA,NA